These T cell receptor beta chains were read from a single sample in a study of beta chain features in type 1 diabetes. Method: immunoSEQ multiplex PCR; TCRdb's copy keeps in-frame clones and lacks some. The table records fewer than 110,000 clones, roughly 28% of them present only once. Sequences were obtained from central memory CD4+ T cells from blood. The source is a woman aged 18-35 years with type 1 diabetes. Each CDR3 is given with its conserved first and last residue. The order of the fields is CDR3 length, J gene, V gene, clone size, D gene, CDR3 DNA, CDR3 protein. A D gene is named only where the DNA matches it firmly. The size of a clone is reported for some rows only, either as once, few or many, or as a class for expanded clones.

12 TRBJ1-2 TRBV30 . . TGTGCCTGGAGTGCTAAGACAGTCTTTTGCACCTTC CAWSAKTVFCTF
15 TRBJ2-1 TRBV6-1 . TRBD2 TGTGCCAGCAGTGCTCAACTAGCGGCATACAATGAGCAGTTCTTC CASSAQLAAYNEQFF
14 TRBJ2-7 TRBV5-1 few . TGCGCCAGCAGCCTAGAATCCCAGGGCCACGAGCAGTACTTC CASSLESQGHEQYF
16 TRBJ2-1 TRBV7-9 . TRBD2 TGTGCCAGCATCGAACCGGGGGTAGCGGGAAATAATGAGCAGTTCTTC CASIEPGVAGNNEQFF
14 TRBJ2-3 TRBV5-1 few TRBD2 TGCGCCAGCAGCTTGACTAGCGGCACAGATACGCAGTATTTT CASSLTSGTDTQYF
16 TRBJ2-3 TRBV30 few TRBD2 TGTGCCTGGACACCCAAGCAGCGCGGGAGCGCAGATACGCAGTATTTT CAWTPKQRGSADTQYF
15 TRBJ1-1 TRBV18 . TRBD1 TGTGCCAGCTCAACTGGACAGGGGATGAACACTGAAGCTTTCTTT CASSTGQGMNTEAFF
15 TRBJ1-5 TRBV7-9 few TRBD1 TGTGCCAGCAGCGGCGGGACAGCCTCCAATCAGCCCCAGCATTTT CASSGGTASNQPQHF
18 TRBJ2-5 TRBV9 . . TGTGCCAGCAGCGTAGGGGATGGGAGAGGGACTGCAGAAGAGACCCAGTACTTC CASSVGDGRGTAEETQYF
15 TRBJ1-4 TRBV6-6 . TRBD1 TGTGCCAGCAGTTCTCCGACAGGGGGCACAGAAAAACTGTTTTTT CASSSPTGGTEKLFF
17 TRBJ2-1 TRBV11-2 . TRBD2 TGTGCCAGCAGCTTGACCTCTAGCGGGAGGGCCCACAATGAGCAGTTCTTC CASSLTSSGRAHNEQFF
17 TRBJ2-1 TRBV7-6 . TRBD2 TGTGCCAGCAGCTTAGCAGGTGGGACTAGCGGCTACAATGAGCAGTTCTTC CASSLAGGTSGYNEQFF
12 TRBJ2-5 TRBV28 . . TGTGCCAGCAGTGGACGGGAAAAGACCCAGTACTTC CASSGREKTQYF
11 TRBJ1-2 TRBV29-1 few . TGCAGCTCCAACGGGAACTATGGCTACACCTTC CSSNGNYGYTF
15 TRBJ2-7 TRBV28 . TRBD1 TGTGCCAGCAGCCCCCCCGGACAGGGGATCCACGAGCAGTACTTC CASSPPGQGIHEQYF
12 TRBJ1-2 TRBV7-9 . . TGTGCCAGCACCCTGGGGAGCTATGGCTACACCTTC CASTLGSYGYTF
16 TRBJ2-3 TRBV30 few . TGTGCCTGGAGTGACTGGGGCGCTTCAATCTGGGATACGCAGTATTTT CAWSDWGASIWDTQYF
15 TRBJ1-5 TRBV2 . TRBD1 TGTGCCAGCAGTGACTGGGACAGGGGGGTCCAGCCCCAGCATTTT CASSDWDRGVQPQHF
14 TRBJ2-1 TRBV5-1 . TRBD2 TGCGCCAGCAGCTTGGGTAGCGGGGAGGATGAGCAGTTCTTC CASSLGSGEDEQFF
16 TRBJ2-1 TRBV7-8 . TRBD2 TGTGCCAGCAGCTTCCGGGGGGGGACTAGAGGCAATGAGCAGTTCTTC CASSFRGGTRGNEQFF
14 TRBJ2-3 TRBV27 . . TGTGCCAGCAGTTCATACCTAGAGGTAGATACGCAGTATTTT CASSSYLEVDTQYF
16 TRBJ2-3 TRBV4-3 . TRBD2 TGCGCCAGCAGCCAAGGGACTAGCGGGGGCACAGATACGCAGTATTTT CASSQGTSGGTDTQYF
14 TRBJ1-5 TRBV2 . TRBD1 TGTGCCAGCGGACAGGGGAGATTGAATCAGCCCCAGCATTTT CASGQGRLNQPQHF
14 TRBJ2-7 TRBV6-6 few TRBD1 TGTGCCAGCAGTCCTGGGGACAGGGGCAACGAGCAGTACTTC CASSPGDRGNEQYF
14 TRBJ2-3 TRBV27 . . TGTGCCAGCAGTTTGGCCATAGCAGCAGATACGCAGTATTTT CASSLAIAADTQYF
13 TRBJ2-5 TRBV7-2 few . TGTGCCAGCAGCTTAAGGACAAAAGAGACCCAGTACTTC CASSLRTKETQYF
14 TRBJ1-2 TRBV6-1 few TRBD1 TGTGCCAGCAGTGGAGGAGGGACAGTACGTCGCTACACCTTC CASSGGGTVRRYTF
19 TRBJ2-1 TRBV28 few TRBD2 TGTGCCAGCAGTTTGTCGGTAGGTCGGGGGGGCGGTCCCGGCAATGAGCAGTTCTTC CASSLSVGRGGGPGNEQFF
12 TRBJ2-2 TRBV19 few . TGTGCCTCAGGCCTGAACACCGGGGAGCTGTTTTTT CASGLNTGELFF
14 TRBJ2-1 TRBV11-3 once . TGTGCCAGCAGCTTAGTAGCGTTAAGCGGTGAGCAGTTCTTC CASSLVALSGEQFF
16 TRBJ1-2 TRBV7-9 . . TGTGCCAGCAGCTCCCGTTCCGGGACATCAAACTATGGCTACACCTTC CASSSRSGTSNYGYTF
19 TRBJ2-6 TRBV4-1 few . TGCGCCAGCAGCCTGAGTAGACAGGCCAAAGACTCTGGGGCCAACGTCCTGACTTTC CASSLSRQAKDSGANVLTF
17 TRBJ2-1 TRBV25-1 . TRBD2 TGTGCCAGCAGTGAATATGAGGCGGGAGGGGTTTACAATGAGCAGTTCTTC CASSEYEAGGVYNEQFF
14 TRBJ2-6 TRBV6-1 few TRBD1 TGTGCCAGCAGACAGGGGGCTGGGGCCAACGTCCTGACTTTC CASRQGAGANVLTF
14 TRBJ2-2 TRBV5-4 . . TGTGCCAGCAGCCACAGTTGGGCAACCGGGGAGCTGTTTTTT CASSHSWATGELFF
16 TRBJ1-5 TRBV4-2 few . TGTGCCAGCAGCCAGGAAACAGGGACGGGCAATCAGCCCCAGCATTTT CASSQETGTGNQPQHF
16 TRBJ2-7 TRBV4-1 . TRBD2 TGCGCCAGCAGCCAAGATCTGGCTAGCGGGAGAGGAGAGCAGTACTTC CASSQDLASGRGEQYF
13 TRBJ2-7 TRBV19 few TRBD1 TGTGCCAGTAGTATCGGACAGGGCTACGAGCAGTACTTC CASSIGQGYEQYF
15 TRBJ2-5 TRBV6-5 few TRBD1 TGTGCCAGCAGTTGGACAGGGCGAGGGATAGAGACCCAGTACTTC CASSWTGRGIETQYF
15 TRBJ1-2 TRBV18 few TRBD1 TGTGCCAGCTCACCACAGGGACAGGGGGGCGATGGCTACACCTTC CASSPQGQGGDGYTF
16 TRBJ2-2 TRBV6-5 . TRBD1 TGTGCCAGCAGTTACTCATGGACAGGGGTCGGCGGGGAGCTGTTTTTT CASSYSWTGVGGELFF
14 TRBJ2-3 TRBV5-1 few TRBD1 TGCGCCAGCAGCTTAGACAGGGTTTCAGATACGCAGTATTTT CASSLDRVSDTQYF
18 TRBJ2-7 TRBV13 . TRBD2 TGTGCCAGCAGCTCTCTCATCCCCCTAGCGGGAGGCCTCGGAAAGCAGTACTTC CASSSLIPLAGGLGKQYF
15 TRBJ1-1 TRBV25-1 . TRBD1 TGTGCCAGCCGGGACAGGGAATGGGTGAACACTGAAGCTTTCTTT CASRDREWVNTEAFF
14 TRBJ2-5 TRBV5-4 many TRBD1 TGTGCCAGCAGCCCGGACAGGGGCAGAGAGACCCAGTACTTC CASSPDRGRETQYF
17 TRBJ2-1 TRBV7-2 . TRBD2 TGTGCCAGCAGCTTAGGTAGCGGGAGAGGCACCTACAATGAGCAGTTCTTC CASSLGSGRGTYNEQFF
15 TRBJ2-3 TRBV5-4 . TRBD2 TGTGCCAGCAGCTTGGGACGGACTAGCGCAGATACGCAGTATTTT CASSLGRTSADTQYF
12 TRBJ2-1 TRBV5-1 once . TGCGCCAGCAGCTTGGACTGGAATGAGCAGTTCTTC CASSLDWNEQFF
17 TRBJ2-7 TRBV23-1 . . TGCGCCAGCAGTCATTATCCGGGATTGGCGGCTCGGTACGAGCAGTACTTC CASSHYPGLAARYEQYF
12 TRBJ2-5 TRBV5-1 . . TGCGCCAGCAGCTTGGGGGAGCAGACCCAGTACTTC CASSLGEQTQYF
13 TRBJ2-1 TRBV7-7 . . TGTGCCAGCAGCTTAGGGCCCGACAATGAGCAGTTCTTC CASSLGPDNEQFF
11 TRBJ1-1 TRBV7-9 few TRBD1 TGTGCCAGCAGCTTACAGGGGGCGGCTTTCTTT CASSLQGAAFF
14 TRBJ2-7 TRBV7-2 . . TGTGCCAGCAGCCCGACGGGCGGAGGGAGCGAGCAGTACTTC CASSPTGGGSEQYF
15 TRBJ2-5 TRBV4-1 . TRBD2 TGCGCCAGCAGCATTAGCGGGAGCGGCCAAGAGACCCAGTACTTC CASSISGSGQETQYF
15 TRBJ2-4 TRBV6-5 . TRBD1 TGTGCCAGCAGCCGACAGGGTGGTGCCAAAAACATTCAGTACTTC CASSRQGGAKNIQYF
15 TRBJ1-1 TRBV28 . TRBD1 TGTGCCAGCCGGATGCGCGGGACAGGGTACGGTGAAGCTTTCTTT CASRMRGTGYGEAFF
17 TRBJ1-3 TRBV11-2 . TRBD1 TGTGCCAGCAGCTTAGATGTCAGGGGGCCCTCTGGAAACACCATATATTTT CASSLDVRGPSGNTIYF